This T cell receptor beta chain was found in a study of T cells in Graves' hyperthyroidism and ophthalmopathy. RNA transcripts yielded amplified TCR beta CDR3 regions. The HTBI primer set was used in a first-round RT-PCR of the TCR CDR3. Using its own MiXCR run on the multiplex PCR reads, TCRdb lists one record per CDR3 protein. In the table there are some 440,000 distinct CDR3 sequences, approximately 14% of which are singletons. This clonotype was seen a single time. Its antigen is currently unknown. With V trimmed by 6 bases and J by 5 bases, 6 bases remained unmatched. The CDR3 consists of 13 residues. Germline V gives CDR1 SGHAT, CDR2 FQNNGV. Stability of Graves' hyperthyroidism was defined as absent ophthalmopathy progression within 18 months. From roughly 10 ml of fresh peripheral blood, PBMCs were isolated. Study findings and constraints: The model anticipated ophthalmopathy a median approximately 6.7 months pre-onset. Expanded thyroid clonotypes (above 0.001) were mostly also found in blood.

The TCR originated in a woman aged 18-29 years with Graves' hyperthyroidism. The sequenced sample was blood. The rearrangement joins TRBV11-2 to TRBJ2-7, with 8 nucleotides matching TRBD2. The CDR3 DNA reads TGTGCCAGCAGGGGACTAGTCGGACACGAGCAGTACTTC. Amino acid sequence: CASRGLVGHEQYF.